The 19 T cell receptor beta chains below all came from one sample that was sequenced in a study of blood T cell repertoires in COVID-19. Clones were sequenced by immunoSEQ multiplex PCR, and TCRdb holds only the in-frame ones, with some missing. The table includes about 75,000 clones, 90% detected once. The sample was peripheral blood. The receptors shown here come from a human donor in a cohort sampled during active COVID-19.

The V gene is TRBV3-1 (or the pseudogene TRBV3-2), the J gene TRBJ2-7, with 12 nucleotides matching TRBD1. The length of the CDR3 is 19 residues. Losses at the gene ends were 1 base for V and 5 bases for J; bases not matched to a gene: 15. The germline CDR1 and CDR2 sequences are LGHDT and YNNKEL (reference sequence). This chain's CDR3 is CASSQGRDRGPIRYDEQYF. The CDR3 region has the DNA TGTGCCAGCAGCCAAGGCCGGGACAGGGGGCCTATTCGTTACGACGAGCAGTACTTC.

This chain links TRBV5-4 with TRBJ2-7; 7 nucleotides match TRBD2. Looked up from germline, CDR1 is SGHNT and CDR2 is YYREEE (reference sequence). Losses at the gene ends were 0 bases for V and 6 bases for J; bases not matched to a gene: 9. This CDR3 is 15 amino acids long. CDR3 in DNA: TGTGCCAGCAGCTTGGGAGGGCGGGGGTCGGGCGAGCAGTACTTC. This codes for CASSLGGRGSGEQYF. The full variable domain, its missing parts supplied by reference TRBV5-4 and TRBJ2-7, is ETGVTQSPTHLIKTRGQQVTLRCSSQSGHNTVSWYQQALGQGPQFIFQYYREEENGRGNFPPRFSGLQFPNYSSELNVNALELDDSALYLCASSLGGRGSGEQYFGPGTRLTVT.

The chain is built from TRBV29-1 and TRBJ2-2; TRBD1 matches at 9 bases. Trimming removed 1 base from V and 2 bases from J; junction bases left unmatched: 11. CDR3 length equals 18 residues. Germline values: CDR1 SQVTM, CDR2 ANQGSEA. The CDR3 region is CSVEGGTGQNSNTGELFF. The CDR3 region has the DNA TGCAGCGTTGAAGGGGGGACAGGGCAAAACTCTAACACCGGGGAGCTGTTTTTT.

This chain connects TRBV19 to TRBJ1-1; D gene uncertain. The CDR3 has 14 residues. Between the trimmed V and J ends, which lost 3 bases and 10 bases, there was a span of 18 bases. Germline assignment: CDR1 LNHDA and CDR2 SQIVND (reference sequence). CDR3 sequence (DNA): TGTGCCAGTAGTATTGACACTAGCGGGTGGGGAGCTTTCTTT. It specifies CASSIDTSGWGAFF. The full variable domain, rest sourced from reference TRBV19 and TRBJ1-1, is DGGITQSPKYLFRKEGQNVTLSCEQNLNHDAMYWYRQDPGQGLRLIYYSQIVNDFQKGDIAEGYSVSREKKESFPLTVTSAQKNPTAFYLCASSIDTSGWGAFFGQGTRLTVV.

The J gene is TRBJ2-7, the V gene TRBV11-2, with D possibly TRBD2 on 5 matching bases. Trimming removed 3 bases at V and 5 bases at J, with 11 bases between. The CDR3 is 13 amino acids. Germline CDR1 reads SGHAT; CDR2 reads FQNNGV. The chain's CDR3 is CASSFDPGNEQYF. In nucleotides, the CDR3 is TGTGCCAGCAGCTTTGATCCCGGGAACGAGCAGTACTTC.

J is TRBJ1-1 and V is TRBV9, with 7 nucleotides matching TRBD1. CDR1 is SGDLS, CDR2 YYNGEE, per germline. Trimming at V came to 0 bases and at J to 2 bases, leaving 4 bases not matched to a gene. This CDR3 is 15 amino acids long. CDR3 residues: CASSVAPGGNTEAFF. CDR3 sequence (DNA): TGTGCCAGCAGCGTAGCACCAGGGGGAAACACTGAAGCTTTCTTT.

V usage is TRBV21-1 and J usage is TRBJ2-2; the tabulated D call, TRBD2, remains unverified against the DNA. TRBV21-1 is a pseudogene. This CDR3 contains 15 residues. The CDR3 nucleotides are TGTGCCAGCAGCAAAGGGAGGGGGAACACCGGGGAGCTGTTTTTT. Translation gives CASSKGRGNTGELFF.

This rearrangement joins TRBV7-6 to TRBJ1-4; no clear D. This CDR3 is built from 17 residues. Trimming removed 5 bases from V and 2 bases from J, with 18 bases in between. Germline CDR1 and CDR2: SGHVS and FNYEAQ. CDR3 in amino acids: CASSPSSEAATNEKLFF. In DNA, the CDR3 is TGTGCCAGCAGCCCCTCATCAGAAGCGGCGACTAATGAAAAACTGTTTTTT.

The gene calls are TRBV5-1 and TRBJ2-1; D not resolved. The germline CDR1 and CDR2 sequences are SGHRS and YFSETQ. This CDR3 is built from 13 residues. The V and J ends lost 0 bases and 5 bases respectively, with 6 bases between them. The CDR3 DNA is TGCGCCAGCAGCTTGGGGCGGCACAATGAGCAGTTCTTC. This codes for CASSLGRHNEQFF.

The chain carries TRBV6-5 and TRBJ1-1; 9 bases fit TRBD1. The CDR3 extends over 13 amino acids. The germline CDR1 and CDR2 sequences are MNHEY and SVGAGI. V trimming: 5 bases; J trimming: 11 bases; junction bases outside the gene matches: 9. The CDR3: CASSNTGGSSAFF. The CDR3 DNA is TGTGCCAGCAGTAATACAGGGGGCTCCTCCGCTTTCTTT.

This clone was recorded only once. CDR3 in DNA: TGTGCCAGCAGCCGCGACAGGGGAAATAGGAACACTGAAGCTTTCTTT. Translation gives CASSRDRGNRNTEAFF. The V gene is TRBV7-8, the J gene TRBJ1-1, with 8 positions matching TRBD1. V was pared by 5 bases and J by 1 base, with 9 bases of the junction left unmatched. Germline lookup yields CDR1 SGHVS and CDR2 FQNEAQ. The CDR3 has 16 residues.

The gene calls are TRBV18 and TRBJ2-7; TRBD2 matches at 11 bases. The V gene's germline CDR1 is KGHSH and CDR2 LQKENI. This CDR3 contains 15 residues. Trimming took 4 bases from V and 1 from J; bases not matched to a gene: 3. CDR3 nucleotides: TGTGCCAGCTCACGGGCTAGCGGGGGGTCCTACGAGCAGTACTTC. Residues: CASSRASGGSYEQYF.

V gene TRBV6-5 combines with J gene TRBJ1-6, with D possibly being TRBD1 (6 bases). The CDR3 loop spans 13 amino acids. Trimming took 6 bases from V and 6 from J, leaving 9 bases between them. Germline V lookup: CDR1 MNHEY, CDR2 SVGAGI. CDR3: CASRQGSNSPLHF. CDR3 sequence (DNA): TGTGCCAGCAGACAGGGTAGTAATTCACCCCTCCACTTT.

The table lists this clone with a count of one. CDR3 amino acids: CASSLGSQGNTEAFF. CDR3 DNA sequence: TGTGCCAGCAGCTTAGGTTCACAGGGGAACACTGAAGCTTTCTTT. The chain links TRBV11-3 to TRBJ1-1; possibly TRBD1 for D (6 bases). Germline CDR1 reads SGHNT; CDR2 reads YENEEA. V was pared by 1 base and J by 1 base, with 10 bases between. CDR3 length: 15 residues.

CDR3 in amino acids: CSASPGGGYGYTF. Here the CDR3 DNA reads TGCAGTGCCAGTCCGGGGGGAGGCTATGGCTACACCTTC. The chain links TRBV20-1 to TRBJ1-2; D possibly corresponds to TRBD1 (5 bases). CDR1 DFQATT and CDR2 SNEGSKA come from the germline V gene (reference sequence). CDR3 size: 13 residues. V lost 6 bases to trimming and J lost 4 bases, with 15 bases between them.

The sample holds a few counts of this clone. V gene TRBV9 combines with J gene TRBJ2-5, with 12 bases matching TRBD2. J was trimmed by 5 bases and V by 4 bases; bases with no gene match: 6. From germline, CDR1 is SGDLS and CDR2 YYNGEE. CDR3 size: 15 residues. In nucleotides, the CDR3 is TGTGCCAGCAGCCCAGGACTAGCGGGGTTGGAGACCCAGTACTTC. Translation gives CASSPGLAGLETQYF.

This chain joins TRBV5-1 and TRBJ2-7; 9 bases fit TRBD1. Germline V gene sequence: CDR1 SGHRS, CDR2 YFSETQ. The CDR3 contains 17 residues. Germline trimming cut 5 bases from V and 3 bases from J; bases unmatched to any gene: 15. The CDR3 is CASRAGPGQGYLYEQYF. The CDR3 DNA reads TGCGCCAGCAGAGCGGGCCCGGGACAGGGTTATCTCTACGAGCAGTACTTC.

The chain joins TRBV7-2 to TRBJ2-2; tentatively, D is TRBD2 (5 bases). Trimming shortened V by 5 bases and J by 0 bases, and 13 bases separated the two germline ends. CDR3 size: 16 residues. Germline V lookup: CDR1 SGHTA, CDR2 FQGNSA. The CDR3 loop is CASSLTAGTNTGELFF. The CDR3 DNA follows: TGTGCCAGCAGCCTCACCGCCGGGACGAACACCGGGGAGCTGTTTTTT.

This clone occurred once. This sequence joins TRBV4-2 and TRBJ2-4; possibly TRBD1 for D (6 bases). The CDR3 is 14 amino acids. Germline CDR1 is LGHNA and CDR2 is YNFKEQ. The germline V and J ends were trimmed by 6 bases and 6 bases, with 15 bases remaining between them. The CDR3 is CASRPEGVGNIQYF. Here the CDR3 DNA reads TGTGCCAGCAGACCCGAGGGGGTTGGAAACATTCAGTACTTC.